This TCR beta chain originates from a study of T cells in Graves' hyperthyroidism and ophthalmopathy. Amplified TCR beta CDR3 regions came from RNA transcripts. TCR CDR3 underwent first-round RT-PCR with the HTBI primer set. TCRdb re-called the multiplex PCR reads with MiXCR, one entry per CDR3 protein. This table holds roughly 380,000 distinct CDR3 sequences, around 18% found once. This clonotype was observed many times. This CDR3 is 13 amino acids long. V lost 9 bases to trimming and J lost 4 bases, with 15 bases between them. CDR1 and CDR2 from the germline V gene are SNHLY and FYNNEI. At least 3 on the Clinical Activity Score was recorded for ophthalmopathy patients, who also had NOSPECS grade at least 4 and duration under 3 months. A patient was excluded if there was uncontrolled infection, other autoimmune disease, pregnancy or lactation.

This chain uses TRBV2 with TRBJ1-1; TRBD1 might be the D (6 bases). Sequenced material: blood. This clonotype was obtained from a woman between 40 and 55 years old with Graves' ophthalmopathy. The CDR3 coding sequence is TGTGCCAGGGGGAACAGGGATAGCACTGAAGCTTTCTTT. The encoded protein is CARGNRDSTEAFF.